One and the same sample provided the 28 T cell receptor beta chains below, sequenced in a study of blood T cell repertoires in COVID-19. Repertoires were generated with immunoSEQ multiplex PCR, while TCRdb's copy carries only in-frame clones and drops some. The sample lists some 250,000 clones, approximately 86% occurring once. The sample was peripheral blood. These receptors all come from a woman aged 25 to 39 who had recovered from COVID-19.

The V and J genes are TRBV7-3 and TRBJ2-7, with D possibly matching TRBD2 (5 bases). V was clipped by 4 bases and J by 3 bases, with 13 bases between them. The length of the CDR3 is 14 residues. The V gene's germline CDR1 is SGHTA and CDR2 FQGTGA. CDR3 amino acids: CASSSRGGDYEQYF. The DNA of the CDR3 is TGTGCCAGCAGCTCCCGGGGTGGGGACTACGAGCAGTACTTC.

J is TRBJ2-5 and V is TRBV5-5; 7 bases align to TRBD1. The CDR3 is 15 residues long. Germline V gene sequence: CDR1 SGHKS, CDR2 YYEKEE (reference sequence). Trimming removed 4 bases from V and 5 bases from J; junction bases left unmatched: 11. CDR3 DNA: TGTGCCAGCAGCCCGGGACAGTCCCAGACGGAGACCCAGTACTTC. Its protein product is CASSPGQSQTETQYF.

The chain combines TRBV2 with TRBJ2-3, with 12 bases aligning to TRBD2. The V gene's germline CDR1 is SNHLY and CDR2 FYNNEI. The CDR3 is 18 residues long. Losses at the gene ends were 3 bases for V and 4 bases for J; bases not matched to a gene: 11. CDR3 sequence: CASSEGASGGGGADTQYF. The DNA for the CDR3 is TGTGCCAGCAGTGAGGGGGCTAGCGGGGGGGGAGGGGCAGATACGCAGTATTTT.

The chain recombines TRBV12-3 or TRBV12-4 with TRBJ2-5; D unresolved. Trimming shortened V by 2 bases and J by 3 bases, and 4 bases separated the two germline ends. The CDR3 loop spans 12 amino acids. CDR3 sequence: CASSLTEETQYF. In DNA, the CDR3 is TGTGCCAGCAGTTTAACAGAAGAGACCCAGTACTTC.

The V and J genes are TRBV7-3 and TRBJ2-1; 10 bases align to TRBD2. The CDR3 sequence is 16 residues long. J gave up 8 bases and V 2 bases, and 9 bases lay outside the gene matches. Looked up from germline, CDR1 is SGHTA and CDR2 is FQGTGA. The CDR3 reads CASSLSAGGSPDEQFF. Here the CDR3 DNA reads TGTGCCAGCAGCTTATCAGCGGGGGGGTCGCCCGATGAGCAGTTCTTC.

The chain carries TRBV21-1 and TRBJ1-5; the table names TRBD1, a call not compared with the DNA. TRBV21-1 is flagged as a pseudogene. The CDR3 extends over 16 amino acids. Written as DNA, the CDR3 is TGTGCCAGCAGCACCCCTAAGACAGGGTTCAATCAGCCCCAGCATTTT. This sequence encodes CASSTPKTGFNQPQHF.

This chain connects TRBV2 to TRBJ2-5, with D maybe TRBD1 (5 bases). Germline V gene data show CDR1 as SNHLY and CDR2 as FYNNEI. The CDR3 is 12 residues long. V lost 11 bases and J 0 bases, leaving 10 bases between the germline ends. DNA for the CDR3: TGTGCCTCAGGGCCACACCAAGAGACCCAGTACTTC. Its protein product is CASGPHQETQYF.

This chain uses TRBV19 with TRBJ1-3; D ambiguous. Trimming removed 7 bases from V and 0 bases from J, with 10 bases in between. CDR1 and CDR2 (germline): LNHDA, SQIVND (reference sequence). The CDR3 has 14 amino acids. The CDR3 loop reads CASTAGSSGNTIYF. The CDR3 DNA sequence: TGTGCCAGTACCGCCGGGAGCTCTGGAAACACCATATATTTT.

The rearrangement links TRBV5-6 to TRBJ2-1; D gene unclear. V lost 0 bases, J lost 0 bases, and 7 bases lay in between. The CDR3 runs 15 residues. Germline V gene sequence: CDR1 SGHDT, CDR2 YYEEEE. CDR3 DNA sequence: TGTGCCAGCAGCTTGGACACCAGCTCCTACAATGAGCAGTTCTTC. This sequence encodes CASSLDTSSYNEQFF. The full variable domain, rest sourced from reference TRBV5-6 and TRBJ2-1, is DAGVTQSPTHLIKTRGQQVTLRCSPKSGHDTVSWYQQALGQGPQFIFQYYEEEERQRGNFPDRFSGHQFPNYSSELNVNALLLGDSALYLCASSLDTSSYNEQFFGPGTRLTVL.

The chain links TRBV18 to TRBJ2-5; weak D call: TRBD1 (5 bases). Trimming took 2 bases from V and 0 from J, leaving 7 bases between them. The CDR3 is 14 residues long. Germline-derived CDR1 and CDR2 are KGHSH and LQKENI. CDR3 region: CASSPGAYQETQYF. The DNA for the CDR3 is TGTGCCAGCTCACCAGGGGCTTACCAAGAGACCCAGTACTTC. Full variable domain (missing parts from reference TRBV18 and TRBJ2-5): NAGVMQNPRHLVRRRGQEARLRCSPMKGHSHVYWYRQLPEEGLKFMVYLQKENIIDESGMPKERFSAEFPKEGPSILRIQQVVRGDSAAYFCASSPGAYQETQYFGPGTRLLVL.

The chain joins TRBV10-2 to TRBJ2-1, with a weak D call TRBD2 (5 bases). The germline CDR1 and CDR2 sequences are WSHSY and SAAADI. The ends were cut back, 10 bases at V and 4 bases at J, with 17 bases in the middle. CDR3 length: 14 amino acids. The DNA of the CDR3 is TGCGCCACATCGTTGAGGGCAGCATACAATGAGCAGTTCTTC. Its translation is CATSLRAAYNEQFF.

CDR3 sequence: CASSKTGDYRSYGYTF. In nucleotides, the CDR3 is TGTGCCAGCAGCAAGACAGGGGATTATAGGAGCTATGGCTACACCTTC. The chain is built from TRBV5-4 and TRBJ1-2; 8 bases are shared with TRBD1. Trimming at V came to 4 bases and at J to 4 bases, leaving 12 bases not matched to a gene. Germline V CDR1 and CDR2: SGHNT, YYREEE (reference sequence). This CDR3 comprises 16 residues.

The chain recombines TRBV2 with TRBJ2-2; TRBD1 matches at 9 bases. The CDR3 consists of 18 residues. Germline CDR1 SNHLY, CDR2 FYNNEI. With 2 bases clipped from V and 3 bases from J, the junction kept 10 bases outside the gene matches. This chain's CDR3 is CASSEFVLGTGYTGELFF. CDR3 sequence (DNA): TGTGCCAGCAGTGAATTCGTACTAGGGACAGGGTACACCGGGGAGCTGTTTTTT.

The V call is TRBV6-2 or TRBV6-3, the J call TRBJ2-1; TRBD2 agrees at 9 bases. V lost 0 bases, J lost 9 bases, and 9 bases stayed unmatched. Per germline, CDR1 MNHEY and CDR2 SVGEGT. The CDR3 runs to 16 residues. The chain's CDR3 is CASSYSSGGGGFEQFF. The DNA of the CDR3 is TGTGCCAGCAGTTACTCGAGCGGCGGGGGGGGCTTTGAGCAGTTCTTC.

The gene calls are TRBV19 and TRBJ1-6; 8 bases fit TRBD1. CDR3 length: 14 residues. Per the germline V gene, CDR1 is LNHDA and CDR2 is SQIVND (reference sequence). The junction had 11 bases not matched to a gene; V was cut back by 7 bases and J by 12 bases. The CDR3 DNA is TGTGCCAGTACCCCGGACAGGGTATTTGGACCCCTCCACTTT. Translated: CASTPDRVFGPLHF.

The genes are TRBV7-9 and TRBJ2-7; D uncertain. Germline V gene sequence: CDR1 SEHNR, CDR2 FQNEAQ (reference sequence). The CDR3 covers 12 residues. Trimming took 5 bases from V and 0 from J, leaving 5 bases between them. The CDR3 nucleotides read TGTGCCAGCAGCCTCGGCTCCTACGAGCAGTACTTC. It translates to CASSLGSYEQYF.

The V gene is TRBV19, the J gene TRBJ2-7; tentative D call: TRBD2 (5 bases). Trimming pared 3 bases from V and 3 bases from J, leaving 12 bases between. CDR1 is LNHDA and CDR2 is SQIVND in the germline V gene (reference sequence). The CDR3 runs 14 residues. CDR3 DNA: TGTGCCAGTAGTATCGGCATGAGGGACTACGAGCAGTACTTC. Amino acids: CASSIGMRDYEQYF.

The CDR3 protein is CASSQWGQYTEAFF. The DNA for the CDR3 is TGTGCCAGTAGTCAATGGGGACAGTACACTGAAGCTTTCTTT. The gene calls are TRBV19 and TRBJ1-1; 7 bases align to TRBD1. CDR3 size: 14 residues. V was pared by 5 bases and J by 3 bases, with 6 bases of the junction left unmatched. Germline CDR1 reads LNHDA; CDR2 reads SQIVND (reference sequence). Combining the CDR3 with reference TRBV19 and TRBJ1-1 gives the whole variable domain DGGITQSPKYLFRKEGQNVTLSCEQNLNHDAMYWYRQDPGQGLRLIYYSQIVNDFQKGDIAEGYSVSREKKESFPLTVTSAQKNPTAFYLCASSQWGQYTEAFFGQGTRLTVV.

This chain uses TRBV7-9 with TRBJ1-1; a possible D gene is TRBD1 (6 bases). Germline-derived CDR1 and CDR2 are SEHNR and FQNEAQ (reference sequence). The CDR3 totals 16 residues. Trimming took off 5 bases at V and 4 bases at J, with 20 bases between the two ends. The CDR3 spells CASSPGHLMWGTEAFF. The CDR3 coding sequence is TGTGCCAGCAGCCCGGGACACCTAATGTGGGGCACTGAAGCTTTCTTT.

The gene calls are TRBV4-3 and TRBJ2-1; tentatively, D is TRBD2 (6 bases). The CDR3 runs to 17 residues. V was shortened by 0 bases and J by 0 bases, with 12 bases between the two germline ends. CDR1 LGHNA and CDR2 YSLEER come from the germline V gene. The CDR3, as DNA: TGCGCCAGCAGCCAAGACGACGACGGGGGCTCCTACAATGAGCAGTTCTTC. This sequence encodes CASSQDDDGGSYNEQFF.

V usage is TRBV7-9 and J usage is TRBJ1-3; TRBD1 matches at 7 bases. Germline assignment: CDR1 SEHNR and CDR2 FQNEAQ (reference sequence). The CDR3 is made up of 16 amino acids. V trimming: 5 bases; J trimming: 0 bases; junction bases outside the gene matches: 7. CDR3 region: CASSHRQGNSGNTIYF. The CDR3 DNA reads as TGTGCCAGCAGCCATCGACAGGGAAACTCTGGAAACACCATATATTTT.

The chain combines TRBV5-1 with TRBJ2-2, with TRBD2 matching over 12 bases. The CDR3 extends over 19 amino acids. After removal of 0 bases from V and 0 bases from J, the junction contained 6 bases not matched to a gene. Germline CDR1 reads SGHRS; CDR2 reads YFSETQ. CDR3 in amino acids: CASSLVPLAGGPNTGELFF. The CDR3 nucleotides read TGCGCCAGCAGCTTGGTGCCCCTAGCGGGGGGGCCGAACACCGGGGAGCTGTTTTTT.

This CDR3 reads CASSTGQGETQYF. CDR3 DNA sequence: TGTGCCAGCAGCACGGGACAGGGCGAGACCCAGTACTTC. The chain has TRBV7-2 and TRBJ2-5; 9 nucleotides align to TRBD1. The CDR3 extends over 13 amino acids. CDR1 and CDR2 from the germline V gene are SGHTA and FQGNSA. With 5 bases clipped from V and 5 bases from J, the junction kept 3 bases outside the gene matches.

This chain joins TRBV10-3 and TRBJ1-2; tentative D call: TRBD1 (5 bases). V lost 10 bases and J lost 1, with 10 bases in between. Germline values: CDR1 ENHRY, CDR2 SYGVKD. The CDR3 consists of 12 residues. The CDR3 DNA sequence: TGTGCCACCTCCCAGGGTAACTATGGCTACACCTTC. Its protein product is CATSQGNYGYTF.

This clone came up once. The chain joins TRBV5-5 to TRBJ2-1; TRBD2 agrees at 12 bases. Trimming at V came to 4 bases and at J to 9 bases, leaving 5 bases not matched to a gene. Germline V gene lookup returns CDR1 SGHKS and CDR2 YYEKEE (reference sequence). The CDR3 spans 14 residues. This CDR3 reads CASSPSGGAGEQFF. CDR3 DNA sequence: TGTGCCAGCAGCCCTAGCGGGGGGGCAGGTGAGCAGTTCTTC.

This rearrangement joins TRBV19 to TRBJ1-5; TRBD1 matches 10 bases. The CDR3 extends over 17 amino acids. The germline gives CDR1 LNHDA, CDR2 SQIVND (reference sequence). J gave up 4 bases and V 7 bases, and 13 bases lay outside the gene matches. The DNA for the CDR3 is TGTGCCAGTATGGGAGGTCCGGGACAGGGGCCAAATCAGCCCCAGCATTTT. As protein: CASMGGPGQGPNQPQHF.

This chain's CDR3 is CASSEGAGNTIYF. The CDR3 DNA is TGTGCCAGCAGCGAGGGGGCTGGAAACACCATATATTTT. The chain links TRBV9 to TRBJ1-3; a weak D match, TRBD1 (6 bases). Trimming stripped 3 bases from V and 2 bases from J, with 6 bases between. The CDR3 runs 13 residues. The germline gives CDR1 SGDLS, CDR2 YYNGEE. Full variable domain (outside the CDR3, taken from reference TRBV9 and TRBJ1-3): DSGVTQTPKHLITATGQRVTLRCSPRSGDLSVYWYQQSLDQGLQFLIQYYNGEERAKGNILERFSAQQFPDLHSELNLSSLELGDSALYFCASSEGAGNTIYFGEGSWLTVV.

V usage is TRBV5-1 and J usage is TRBJ2-7; weak D call: TRBD1 (6 bases). The germline V gene has CDR1 SGHRS and CDR2 YFSETQ. The CDR3 length is 14 residues. V was shortened by 5 bases and J by 4 bases, with 16 bases between the two germline ends. CDR3 loop: CASREQGSGYEQYF. CDR3 DNA: TGCGCCAGCAGGGAACAGGGTTCAGGTTACGAGCAGTACTTC.